The sequence of this T cell receptor beta chain was determined in a study of early T cells in non-severe SARS-CoV-2 infection. Across the study: Sequencing used unsorted whole-blood bulk RNA, so chains lack pairing.

This clonotype appeared many times. As yet, its antigen is unknown. Tagging with unique molecular identifiers was applied to individual cDNA molecules. Each CDR3 protein gets one entry after TCRdb re-called the 5' RACE reads with MiXCR. Counted here are approximately 63,000 distinct CDR3 sequences, about 6% occurring once; the ten biggest clones make up around 3.3%. CDR3 length: 14 amino acids. Trimming took 4 bases from V and 4 from J; bases not matched to a gene: 5. Germline CDR1 reads LNHDA; CDR2 reads SQIVND (reference sequence). General study points: Matches to VDJdb favored anti-spike CD8 responses and missed private and CD4 specificities.

This chain links TRBV19 with TRBJ2-7; 9 bases match TRBD1. The TCR was taken from an adult who was a healthcare worker with PCR-confirmed SARS-CoV-2 infection or an uninfected control (not recorded which). The sample was whole blood, taken at baseline. The CDR3: CASSTTGGLYEQYF. The CDR3 DNA is TGTGCCAGTAGTACCACAGGGGGCCTGTACGAGCAGTACTTC.